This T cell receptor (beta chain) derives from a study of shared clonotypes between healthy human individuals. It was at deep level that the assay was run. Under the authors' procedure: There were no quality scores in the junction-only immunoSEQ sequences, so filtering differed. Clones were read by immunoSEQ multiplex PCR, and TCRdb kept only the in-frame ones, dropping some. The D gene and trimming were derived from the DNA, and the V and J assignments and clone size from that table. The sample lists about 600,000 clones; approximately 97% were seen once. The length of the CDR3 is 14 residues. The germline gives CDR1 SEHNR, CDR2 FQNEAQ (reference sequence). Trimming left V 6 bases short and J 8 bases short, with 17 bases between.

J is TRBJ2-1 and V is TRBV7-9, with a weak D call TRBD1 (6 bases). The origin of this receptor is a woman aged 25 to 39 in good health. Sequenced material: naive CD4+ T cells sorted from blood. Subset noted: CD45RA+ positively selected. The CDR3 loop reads CASSREGGFYEQFF. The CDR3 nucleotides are TGTGCCAGCAGTCGGGAAGGGGGTTTCTATGAGCAGTTCTTC.